The entry below gives a single T cell receptor beta chain sequence along with its context. The source of the sample is a study of blood T cell repertoires in COVID-19. On the study more broadly: Donors in the United States, Italy and Spain gave samples during acute or convalescent COVID-19. Sources were T cells, B-cell-depleted T cells, or PBMCs; the material itself was cDNA or gDNA.

This CDR3 has 16 residues. CDR1 LGHDT and CDR2 YNNKEL come from the germline V gene (reference sequence). Trimming cost V 3 bases and J 4 bases; bases outside gene matches: 7. Original analysis: By means of reference gene primer amplification, nucleated cell counts were estimated. Generated by immunoSEQ multiplex PCR, the TCRdb table keeps only in-frame clones and is missing some. The V and J calls and clone size were taken over from that table, and D and trimming were inferred from the DNA. Altogether more than 200,000 clones are present, 85% to 90% being singletons, with the ten largest covering less than 4.5%.

The sequenced material came from peripheral blood. V is TRBV3-1 (or the pseudogene TRBV3-2) and J is TRBJ1-3, with 9 bases matching TRBD1. This TCR derives from a man aged 45-65 years with acute or convalescent COVID-19. CDR3 region: CASSHRDRAPGNTIYF. The CDR3 coding sequence is TGTGCCAGCAGCCATCGGGACAGGGCTCCCGGAAACACCATATATTTT.